This T cell receptor beta chain was documented in a study of control samples from healthy donors and cancer patients. The repertoire was sequenced with immunoSEQ multiplex PCR; TCRdb's copy has only in-frame clones and lacks some. The sample includes roughly 170,000 clones, about 91% of them seen just once. Germline V gene lookup returns CDR1 KGHSH and CDR2 LQKENI. The CDR3 sequence is 17 residues long. Trimming stripped 3 bases from V and 5 bases from J, with 22 bases between. The chain links TRBV18 to TRBJ1-2; D is ambiguous. The receptor was isolated from a woman in her forties in good health. The sequenced sample consisted of blood. CDR3 amino acids: CASSPSGGDSVGYGYTF. The CDR3 DNA sequence: TGTGCCAGCTCACCCTCCGGTGGCGACTCCGTTGGGTATGGCTACACCTTC.